This entry is about one T cell receptor beta chain. The antigen this receptor binds is unknown. The record has no base qualities; no much larger clone is one base away. This specimen comes from a study of blood T cell repertoires in COVID-19 (dated by TCRdb to 2019 to 2021). Context from the whole study: Samples from collaborators originated in the United States, Italy and Spain and spanned both the acute and convalescent phases of COVID-19. HLA class I and class II types, where available, came from metadata supplied by the sample provider rather than from assay-based typing. Samples were obtained from the ongoing ImmuneRACE study (first 160 participants) and from roughly 1,300 subjects provided by 6 global collaborators. The material from the prospective study consisted of cDNA or gDNA derived from T cells, B-cell-depleted T cells, or PBMCs. A freely available public database, intended as a resource for researchers studying the immune response to SARS-CoV-2, is where the repertoires were released. The dataset comprised deeply sampled blood TCRbeta repertoires from subjects exposed to, actively infected with, or recovered from COVID-19. Nearly every sample came with metadata listing a de-identified subject ID, COVID-19 status, age in years and sex. Findings and caveats that apply to the study as a whole: How much clinical and demographic metadata was included differed by source and by participant, and the metadata was provided uncurated.

The immunoSEQ Assay, a bias-controlled multiplex PCR, was used to amplify TCRbeta CDR3 regions from genomic DNA. As for the authors' bioinformatics: Within the assay, amplification of reference gene primers was used to estimate how many nucleated cells each sample contained. To quantify the absolute abundance of each unique TCRbeta CDR3 rearrangement, sequence reads were collapsed and filtered. For each sample, productive Simpson clonality was calculated by taking the square root of Simpson's diversity index across productive rearrangements. Here the immuneACCESS table is served through TCRdb, limited to in-frame sequences with V and J called. Missing clones are a known gap in these copies; in checked studies unresolved V genes cover under half, and the rest lacks a known reason. The V and J calls and clone size come from that table; D and trimming were worked out from the DNA. The sample profile shows 250,000 to 300,000 clones; about 86% of them were found once. About 12% of the sample is held by the ten biggest clonotypes.

At one collaborating source in Seattle, patients were enrolled during active infection and were followed longitudinally through the course of disease. Each collaborating institution followed its own protocols to collect whole blood in K2EDTA tubes. For TCRbeta analysis, collaborators shipped samples as frozen whole blood, isolated PBMCs, or DNA extracted from either of those sample types. Trimming takes 8 bases from V and 5 bases from J, and the germline ends sit 12 bases apart. Taken from the germline V gene, the CDR1 and CDR2 loops are KGHDR and SFDVKD. The CDR3, from cysteine to phenylalanine, totals 13 residues. The kept DNA is CDR3 alone, 39 bases in frame from the first base.

The origin of this receptor is a woman aged 70-85 years with COVID-19, enrolled during active disease. Sequenced: peripheral blood. The rearranged segments are TRBV24-1 and TRBJ1-5; possibly the D gene is TRBD1, per 6 matching bases. The sequenced DNA: TGTGCCACCAATACAGGGCCTGATCAGCCCCAGCATTTT. Its translation reads: CATNTGPDQPQHF.